These T cell receptor beta chains were read from a single sample in a study of cytomegalovirus exposure and HLA in healthy donors. Assay: immunoSEQ multiplex PCR; the TCRdb copy retains only in-frame clones and omits some. The sample shows about 170,000 clones, 80% of them seen only once. The specimen was PBMCs. These receptors were obtained from a young man in good health and CMV-seropositive. Each CDR3 is given with its conserved first and last residue. The D gene is left open where the match is weak. Expanded clones get a size class; other rows say once, few or many, or leave the size out.

v_call	d_call	clone_size	j_call	cdr3_nt	cdr3_aa
TRBV6-5	.	.	TRBJ2-1	TGTGCCAGCAGTTACTCGATCCAGAATGAGCAGTTCTTC	CASSYSIQNEQFF
TRBV7-2	.	.	TRBJ2-5	TGTGCCAGCAGCCCAGCGCCTCCAGAGACCCAGTACTTC	CASSPAPPETQYF
TRBV21-1	.	.	TRBJ1-2	TGTGCCAGCAGCAAGGTGGGCAGGGTGGACGGCTACACCTTC	CASSKVGRVDGYTF
TRBV7-3	TRBD2	.	TRBJ2-5	TGTGCCAGCAGCTCCCATGGACTAGATCAAGGAGAGACCCAGTACTTC	CASSSHGLDQGETQYF
TRBV6-5	TRBD1	.	TRBJ1-2	TGTGCCAGCAGTTGGACAGGAGGATTCACTAACTATGGCTACACCTTC	CASSWTGGFTNYGYTF
TRBV5-4	.	.	TRBJ1-3	TGTGCCAGCAGCTCGGGGTTTGGGAGCCCGGGATATTTT	CASSSGFGSPGYF
TRBV5-4	TRBD2	.	TRBJ2-1	TGTGCCAGCAGCCCGCCGGGGGGGGAAGGTGAGCAGTTCTTC	CASSPPGGEGEQFF
TRBV15	.	.	TRBJ2-1	TGTGCCACCAGCAGAGATCTGACTCCTGAGCAGTTCTTC	CATSRDLTPEQFF
TRBV27	.	.	TRBJ2-2	TGTGCCAGCAGAGCGGATCTTAACACCGGGGAGCTGTTTTTT	CASRADLNTGELFF
TRBV7-8	TRBD2	.	TRBJ2-7	TGTGCCAGCAGCTTGGGGACTAGCGGGATCTACGAGCAGTACTTC	CASSLGTSGIYEQYF
TRBV6-1	.	.	TRBJ2-7	TGTGCCAGCAGCCAAAATGCGGCAGATCAGTACTTC	CASSQNAADQYF
TRBV6-5	TRBD2	few	TRBJ2-5	TGTGCCAGCAGTCCTGTGGGGCGGGGGGAGACCCAGTACTTC	CASSPVGRGETQYF
TRBV27	TRBD2	few	TRBJ2-3	TGTGCCAGCAGTTTATTCCGCTTAACTAGCGGCACAGATACGCAGTATTTT	CASSLFRLTSGTDTQYF
TRBV2	TRBD1	.	TRBJ1-5	TGTGCCAGCAGTCCGAGGGGGCGAGGGCAGCCCCAGCATTTT	CASSPRGRGQPQHF
TRBV30	TRBD1	once	TRBJ1-5	TGTGCCTGGAGTGTCAGGGGGAACCGTGGGGGTCAGCCCCAGCATTTT	CAWSVRGNRGGQPQHF
TRBV5-1	.	.	TRBJ2-3	TGCGCCAGCAGCTCGCAGGCAGATACGCAGTATTTT	CASSSQADTQYF
TRBV6-4	TRBD1	.	TRBJ2-3	TGTGCCAGCAGCCCACAGGGGTCAGGACCAGATACGCAGTATTTT	CASSPQGSGPDTQYF
TRBV15	TRBD1	.	TRBJ2-7	TGTGCCACCAGCAGCGGGGACAGGGACACCTACGAGCAGTACTTC	CATSSGDRDTYEQYF
TRBV5-5	.	.	TRBJ2-3	TGTGCCAGCAGGTCAGTGGCCACAGATACGCAGTATTTT	CASRSVATDTQYF
TRBV11-3	TRBD1	few	TRBJ1-1	TGTGCCAGCAGCTCCGGACAGGGGGCCACTGAAGCTTTCTTT	CASSSGQGATEAFF
TRBV5-3	TRBD1	.	TRBJ1-2	TGTGCCAGAAGCTTTCCGGGACAGCAGTTAGACTATGGCTACACCTTC	CARSFPGQQLDYGYTF
TRBV19	TRBD1	.	TRBJ1-5	TGTGCCAGTAGTATAGAAGGTTTCGGACAGGGGAGGTGGCAGCCCCAGCATTTT	CASSIEGFGQGRWQPQHF
TRBV5-4	TRBD2	few	TRBJ2-1	TGTGCCAGCAGCCAAGTGGGAGGGAGCTACAATGAGCAGTTCTTC	CASSQVGGSYNEQFF
TRBV28	.	.	TRBJ2-3	TGTGCCAGCAGTTCGACGGACTATACGCAGTATTTT	CASSSTDYTQYF
TRBV7-8	TRBD2	.	TRBJ2-2	TGTGCCAGCAGCTTAGAGCGGGGGGGCTACACCGGGGAGCTGTTTTTT	CASSLERGGYTGELFF
TRBV21-1	.	.	TRBJ2-2	TGTGCCAGCAGCAAAGCGCTACTAGCGGGAGGGCCGAAGAACACCGGGGAGCTGTTTTTT	CASSKALLAGGPKNTGELFF
TRBV28	.	once	TRBJ2-7	TGTGCCAGCACCCTACCCAATACTTACGAGCAGTACTTC	CASTLPNTYEQYF
TRBV27	TRBD1	.	TRBJ2-2	TGTGCCAGCAGTCGGGGGACAGGGGGGAAAGATCGGGAGCTGTTTTTT	CASSRGTGGKDRELFF
TRBV5-6	TRBD1	.	TRBJ1-3	TGTGCCAGCAGCTTAGGGACAGCATCTGGAAACACCATATATTTT	CASSLGTASGNTIYF
TRBV29-1	TRBD1	.	TRBJ1-2	TGCAGCGTTGTTCTGGTTGGGAGACAGGGCAGGAACTATGGCTACACCTTC	CSVVLVGRQGRNYGYTF
TRBV4-1	TRBD2	once	TRBJ2-1	TGCGCCAGCAGCGCACGACTAGCGGAGCAGTTCTTC	CASSARLAEQFF
TRBV6-4	TRBD2	once	TRBJ2-1	TGTGCCAGCAGTCCAGGGACTAGCATGGTGCAGTTCTTC	CASSPGTSMVQFF
TRBV30	TRBD2	.	TRBJ2-7	TGTGCCTGGAGTGTAGGGCTAGCGGGAGCCTACGAGCAGTACTTC	CAWSVGLAGAYEQYF
TRBV10-1	.	.	TRBJ1-2	TGCGCCAGCAGCCTCCGGGACATTGGCTACACCTTC	CASSLRDIGYTF
TRBV15	TRBD2	few	TRBJ2-1	TGTGCCACCAGCAGTGGACTAGGTAGGGGATACAATGAGCAGTTCTTC	CATSSGLGRGYNEQFF
TRBV5-6	TRBD1	.	TRBJ1-3	TGTGCCAGCAGCTTGGGGACAGGGGACTCTGGAAACACCATATATTTT	CASSLGTGDSGNTIYF
TRBV27	.	.	TRBJ2-7	TGTGCCAGCAGTCAACGGGGTCAATGGGAATACGAGCAGTACTTC	CASSQRGQWEYEQYF
TRBV5-5	.	.	TRBJ2-2	TGTGCCAGCAGCATGACAGGAAACACCGGGGAGCTGTTTTTT	CASSMTGNTGELFF
TRBV7-9	.	.	TRBJ2-2	TGTGCCAGCAGCCCCCACAACGCCGGGGAGCTGTTTTTT	CASSPHNAGELFF
TRBV7-2	TRBD2	.	TRBJ2-1	TGTGCCAGCAGCTTAACTCGGGCTAGCGGGAGGTTTGAGCAGTTCTTC	CASSLTRASGRFEQFF
TRBV29-1	TRBD2	few	TRBJ2-1	TGCAGCGTTGAAGGGGGGCGGGAGGGCAATGATGAGCAGTTCTTC	CSVEGGREGNDEQFF
TRBV5-6	TRBD2	.	TRBJ2-3	TGTGCCAGCAGCTCCCCAAGGACTAGCGGGAGCTCAGATACGCAGTATTTT	CASSSPRTSGSSDTQYF
TRBV6-5	.	.	TRBJ1-2	TGTGCCAGCAGCCGCGCGCTGGGTGGAGATGGCTACACCTTC	CASSRALGGDGYTF
TRBV14	TRBD1	once	TRBJ2-7	TGTGCCAGCAGACAGGGGGCCGGCTCCTACGAGCAGTACTTC	CASRQGAGSYEQYF
TRBV19	TRBD1	.	TRBJ1-5	TGTGCCAGTAGTACCGACAGGGATAGCAATCAGCCCCAGCATTTT	CASSTDRDSNQPQHF
TRBV19	.	.	TRBJ1-1	TGTGCCAGTAGTCCGACACAGAACACTGAAGCTTTCTTT	CASSPTQNTEAFF